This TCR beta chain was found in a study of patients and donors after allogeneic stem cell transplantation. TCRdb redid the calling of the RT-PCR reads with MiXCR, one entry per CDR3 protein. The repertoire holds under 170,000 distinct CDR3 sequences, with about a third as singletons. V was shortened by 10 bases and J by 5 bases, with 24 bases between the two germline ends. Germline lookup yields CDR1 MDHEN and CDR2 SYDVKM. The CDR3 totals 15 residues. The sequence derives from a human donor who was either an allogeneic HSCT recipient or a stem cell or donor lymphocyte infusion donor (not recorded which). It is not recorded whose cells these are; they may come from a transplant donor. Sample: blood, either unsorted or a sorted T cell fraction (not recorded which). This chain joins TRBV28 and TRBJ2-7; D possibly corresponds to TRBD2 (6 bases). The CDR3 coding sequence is TGTGCCAAATTCGGAGGGACCAGTACCATGGACGAGCAGTACGTC. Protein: CAKFGGTSTMDEQYV.